Listed below are T cell receptor beta chains from one sample, sequenced in a study of pediatric ulcerative colitis. Sequenced by immunoSEQ multiplex PCR; TCRdb stores in-frame clones only, minus some. Among about 36,000 clones listed, roughly 73% were seen once. The sample comprised gut tissue. The receptors here all came from a boy younger than 18 with moderate ulcerative colitis. CDR3s include the opening cysteine and the closing phenylalanine or tryptophan. The order of the fields is V gene, J gene, clone size, D gene, CDR3 protein, CDR3 DNA. A D gene is named only where the DNA matches it firmly. Size is omitted from some rows. Given values are once, few, many or a class for expanded clones.

V gene: TRBV29-1
J gene: TRBJ2-2
clone size: -
D gene: TRBD1
CDR3 protein: CSVRSTGVGVAGELFF
CDR3 DNA: TGCAGCGTTCGTAGTACAGGGGTTGGAGTCGCCGGGGAGCTGTTTTTT

V gene: TRBV9
J gene: TRBJ1-1
clone size: -
D gene: -
CDR3 protein: CASKLPQGRTEAFF
CDR3 DNA: TGTGCCAGCAAATTGCCACAGGGCAGAACTGAAGCTTTCTTT

V gene: TRBV2
J gene: TRBJ2-3
clone size: -
D gene: -
CDR3 protein: CASSEAAIGPTDTQYF
CDR3 DNA: TGTGCCAGCAGTGAAGCTGCGATAGGACCCACAGATACGCAGTATTTT

V gene: TRBV2
J gene: TRBJ2-7
clone size: -
D gene: -
CDR3 protein: CASSGPAPPYEQYF
CDR3 DNA: TGTGCCAGCAGCGGGCCTGCACCCCCCTACGAGCAGTACTTC

V gene: TRBV7-3
J gene: TRBJ2-5
clone size: once
D gene: -
CDR3 protein: CASSLIGGSETQYF
CDR3 DNA: TGTGCCAGCAGCTTAATTGGGGGATCAGAGACCCAGTACTTC

V gene: TRBV6-4
J gene: TRBJ2-1
clone size: -
D gene: TRBD2
CDR3 protein: CASSETSGGARRVFF
CDR3 DNA: TGTGCCAGCAGCGAGACTAGCGGGGGGGCCCGCAGGGTGTTCTTC

V gene: TRBV28
J gene: TRBJ2-1
clone size: -
D gene: -
CDR3 protein: CASSFILMGSYNEQFF
CDR3 DNA: TGTGCCAGCAGTTTCATCTTAATGGGCTCCTACAATGAGCAGTTCTTC

V gene: TRBV28
J gene: TRBJ1-5
clone size: -
D gene: -
CDR3 protein: CASSLTPLMAPVWSNQPQHF
CDR3 DNA: TGTGCCAGCAGTTTGACGCCTCTGATGGCCCCAGTGTGGAGCAATCAGCCCCAGCATTTT

V gene: TRBV9
J gene: TRBJ1-4
clone size: -
D gene: -
CDR3 protein: CASSVATGSHEKLFF
CDR3 DNA: TGTGCCAGCAGCGTAGCTACGGGGAGTCATGAAAAACTGTTTTTT

V gene: TRBV9
J gene: TRBJ2-1
clone size: -
D gene: TRBD1
CDR3 protein: CASRAPGTGGQNEQFF
CDR3 DNA: TGTGCCAGCAGGGCTCCCGGGACAGGGGGTCAGAATGAGCAGTTCTTC

V gene: TRBV28
J gene: TRBJ1-5
clone size: -
D gene: -
CDR3 protein: CASSPPYSNQPQHF
CDR3 DNA: TGTGCCAGCAGTCCCCCTTATAGCAATCAGCCCCAGCATTTT

V gene: TRBV30
J gene: TRBJ2-1
clone size: few
D gene: TRBD2
CDR3 protein: CACPSGNSYNEQFF
CDR3 DNA: TGTGCCTGCCCCAGCGGGAACTCCTACAATGAGCAGTTCTTC

V gene: TRBV2
J gene: TRBJ1-6
clone size: few
D gene: TRBD1
CDR3 protein: CASDDRGGSKTLHF
CDR3 DNA: TGTGCCAGCGACGACAGGGGGGGTTCGAAGACCCTCCACTTT

V gene: TRBV5-1
J gene: TRBJ2-5
clone size: -
D gene: -
CDR3 protein: CASSLEGEETQYF
CDR3 DNA: TGCGCCAGCAGCTTGGAGGGGGAGGAGACCCAGTACTTC

V gene: TRBV5-6
J gene: TRBJ2-1
clone size: -
D gene: -
CDR3 protein: CASSLWGPIQFF
CDR3 DNA: TGTGCCAGCAGCTTGTGGGGCCCGATTCAGTTCTTC